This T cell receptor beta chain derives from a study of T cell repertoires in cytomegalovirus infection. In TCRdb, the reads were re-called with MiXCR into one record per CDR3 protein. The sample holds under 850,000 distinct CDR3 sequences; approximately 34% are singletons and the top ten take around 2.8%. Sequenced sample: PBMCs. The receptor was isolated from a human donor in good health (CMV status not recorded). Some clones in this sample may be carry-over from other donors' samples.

The DNA for the CDR3 is TGTGCCAGTAGTATAGCCCCGGGAGGAGAAGGGAGGACTGAAGCTTTCTTT. It yields the protein CASSIAPGGEGRTEAFF. The chain couples TRBV19 to TRBJ1-1; D not resolved. This CDR3 region has 17 residues. Trimming shortened V by 1 base and J by 5 bases, and 20 bases separated the two germline ends. Germline CDR1 reads LNHDA; CDR2 reads SQIVND (reference sequence).